These 28 T cell receptor beta chains were all obtained from the same sample, sequenced in a study of identical twins. TCRdb itself ran the 5' RACE reads through MiXCR, one entry per CDR3 protein. The sample has 400,000 to 650,000 distinct CDR3 sequences, less than 25% seen once. The same data also contributed to another study, on T cells expressing NK-cell markers.

Sequenced material: CD4+ T cells sorted from blood. These TCRs come from a woman aged 18-30 years in good health.

This clonotype appeared a few times. The V and J genes are TRBV5-1 and TRBJ2-5; D may match TRBD1 or TRBD2 (5 bases each). Trimming cost V 0 bases and J 5 bases, with 14 bases left between them. Germline V CDR1 and CDR2: SGHRS, YFSETQ. This CDR3 is built from 15 residues. CDR3 region: CASSLAVKWGETQYF. CDR3 DNA: TGCGCCAGCAGCTTGGCGGTGAAGTGGGGGGAGACCCAGTACTTC.

The V call is TRBV6-1, the J call TRBJ2-1; 8 nucleotides align to TRBD2. CDR3 length: 14 residues. Germline values: CDR1 MNHNS, CDR2 SASEGT. Trimming cost V 6 bases and J 9 bases; bases outside gene matches: 10. CDR3 DNA: TGTGCCAGCAGCCCACCGCGGGGGGCCGGTGAGCAGTTCTTC. Protein product: CASSPPRGAGEQFF.

This clonotype was counted a few times. The V gene is TRBV7-9, the J gene TRBJ2-3; D not resolved. Trimming took off 1 base at V and 10 bases at J, with 6 bases between the two ends. Germline CDR1 SEHNR, CDR2 FQNEAQ (reference sequence). The CDR3 loop spans 11 amino acids. The CDR3 protein is CASSLESAQYF. The CDR3 bases are TGTGCCAGCAGCTTAGAAAGTGCGCAGTATTTT.

This clonotype has only a few counts. J is TRBJ1-5 and V is TRBV5-6, with a tentative D call TRBD1 (6 bases). The V gene lost 2 bases and the J gene lost 3 bases, with 12 bases spanning the gap. Germline V gene lookup returns CDR1 SGHDT and CDR2 YYEEEE. The CDR3 totals 15 residues. This chain's CDR3 is CASSLGGIANQPQHF. CDR3 nucleotide sequence: TGTGCCAGCAGCTTAGGGGGTATCGCCAATCAGCCCCAGCATTTT. The variable domain in full, completed from reference TRBV5-6 and TRBJ1-5, reads DAGVTQSPTHLIKTRGQQVTLRCSPKSGHDTVSWYQQALGQGPQFIFQYYEEEERQRGNFPDRFSGHQFPNYSSELNVNALLLGDSALYLCASSLGGIANQPQHFGDGTRLSIL.

The chain combines TRBV20-1 with TRBJ2-3; 10 positions agree with TRBD2. CDR3 length: 15 residues. Germline V gives CDR1 DFQATT, CDR2 SNEGSKA (reference sequence). With V trimmed by 4 bases and J by 3 bases, 7 bases remained unmatched. Here the CDR3 reads CSATIRTSGTDTQYF. DNA of the CDR3: TGCAGTGCTACCATTCGGACTAGCGGAACAGATACGCAGTATTTT.

This clonotype turned up a few times. The gene calls are TRBV3-1 and TRBJ2-1; 14 bases line up with TRBD2. V lost 4 bases to trimming and J lost 7 bases; unmatched junction nucleotides: 6. The CDR3 length is 16 residues. The V gene's germline CDR1 is LGHDT and CDR2 YNNKEL (reference sequence). The CDR3 protein is CASSPPRTSGRNEQFF. CDR3 in DNA: TGTGCCAGCAGCCCACCCAGGACTAGCGGGAGGAATGAGCAGTTCTTC.

V usage is TRBV5-5 and J usage is TRBJ2-1; the D is unclear. CDR1 and CDR2 (germline): SGHKS, YYEKEE (reference sequence). There are 11 residues in the CDR3. V gave up 5 bases and J gave up 5 bases, with 5 bases separating them. CDR3 sequence: CASRGHNEQFF. The DNA of the CDR3 is TGTGCCAGCAGAGGACACAATGAGCAGTTCTTC.

The chain employs TRBV12-3 or TRBV12-4 and TRBJ2-7, with 9 bases identical to TRBD2. V lost 3 bases and J lost 0; bases outside the gene matches: 12. The CDR3 contains 18 residues. The CDR3 sequence is CASSFGEGSGRPSYEQYF. CDR3 sequence (DNA): TGTGCCAGCAGTTTTGGGGAAGGGAGCGGGAGGCCCTCCTACGAGCAGTACTTC.

This clonotype has just a few counts. J is TRBJ1-1 and V is TRBV5-1, with a tentative D call TRBD1 (6 bases). CDR1 is SGHRS and CDR2 is YFSETQ in the germline V gene. V was clipped by 4 bases and J by 0 bases, with 13 bases between them. CDR3 length equals 15 residues. CDR3 sequence (DNA): TGCGCCAGCAGCCCCCGCGGGGGCATGAACACTGAAGCTTTCTTT. Residues: CASSPRGGMNTEAFF.

The genes are TRBV5-5 and TRBJ2-7; D is possibly TRBD2 (5 bases). With 3 bases removed from V and 5 bases from J, the gap between germline ends came to 9 bases. Germline V gene lookup returns CDR1 SGHKS and CDR2 YYEKEE (reference sequence). The CDR3 totals 12 residues. CDR3 loop: CASSWRTDEQYF. CDR3 nucleotides: TGTGCCAGCAGCTGGAGGACTGACGAGCAGTACTTC.

The CDR3 reads CASSVAGRVGSGANVLTF. The CDR3 DNA is TGTGCCAGCAGCGTAGCCGGCAGGGTGGGCTCTGGGGCCAACGTCCTGACTTTC. The chain uses TRBV9 and TRBJ2-6; D is possibly TRBD1 (5 bases). Trimming left V 0 bases short and J 0 bases short, with 13 bases between. Germline V gives CDR1 SGDLS, CDR2 YYNGEE. The CDR3 consists of 18 residues.

Points on this clonotype: Compared with germline, one end of the junction differs, possibly owing to a read error. The J gene is TRBJ1-1, the V gene TRBV4-3, with D hard to call. Germline-derived CDR1 and CDR2 are LGHNA and YSLEER. The CDR3 covers 12 residues. This CDR3 reads CASSQENSEAFF. The DNA of the CDR3 is TGCGCCAGCAGCCAAGAAAACAGTGAAGCTTTCTTT.

On this clonotype: Germline is not matched at one junction end, which may reflect a read error. This chain uses TRBV20-1 with TRBJ2-3; 16 bases agree with TRBD2. The CDR3 has 18 amino acids. Germline V gene sequence: CDR1 DFQATT, CDR2 SNEGSKA (reference sequence). CDR3 sequence reads: CRARPGLAGGRGTDTQYF. In DNA form, the CDR3 reads TGCAGGGCTAGACCGGGACTAGCGGGAGGGCGGGGCACAGATACGCAGTATTTT.

The chain uses TRBV12-3 or TRBV12-4 and TRBJ2-4; tentatively, D is TRBD1 (6 bases). CDR3 length: 13 amino acids. Trimming removed 6 bases from V and 6 bases from J, with 12 bases in between. The CDR3 nucleotides are TGTGCCAGCAGCCTTAGAGGGGGAAACATTCAGTACTTC. Translated: CASSLRGGNIQYF.

The CDR3 is CSALPKRFNQPQHF. The DNA of the CDR3 is TGCAGTGCCCTGCCTAAGCGGTTCAATCAGCCCCAGCATTTT. This rearrangement joins TRBV20-1 to TRBJ1-5; D gene uncertain. This CDR3 comprises 14 residues. The germline CDR1 and CDR2 sequences are DFQATT and SNEGSKA (reference sequence). V was clipped by 6 bases and J by 3 bases, with 15 bases between them.

The chain uses TRBV5-1 and TRBJ2-5, with TRBD2 matching 12 bases. Germline lookup yields CDR1 SGHRS and CDR2 YFSETQ. The V segment lost 4 bases and the J segment 5 bases; nucleotides outside the gene matches: 6. The CDR3 length is 15 residues. DNA of the CDR3: TGCGCCAGCAGCGGGGAGGGACTAGCGGGTGAGACCCAGTACTTC. Translating gives CASSGEGLAGETQYF.

There are a few counts of this clonotype. The chain joins TRBV15 to TRBJ1-5; D gene unclear. This CDR3 spans 15 amino acids. Trimming pared 4 bases from V and 4 bases from J, leaving 14 bases between. Germline V CDR1 and CDR2: LNHNV, YYDKDF (reference sequence). The CDR3 reads CATSKIQGWNQPQHF. For the CDR3, the DNA is TGTGCCACCAGCAAGATACAAGGGTGGAATCAGCCCCAGCATTTT.

This clonotype was detected a few times. The chain is built from TRBV5-1 and TRBJ1-6; D is uncertain. The germline V and J ends were trimmed by 0 bases and 9 bases, with 22 bases remaining between them. Germline CDR1 and CDR2: SGHRS and YFSETQ. There are 18 residues in the CDR3. CDR3 loop: CASSLATRAGRGASPLHF. The CDR3, as DNA: TGCGCCAGCAGCTTGGCCACTCGGGCAGGCAGAGGAGCTTCACCCCTCCACTTT.

The DNA for the CDR3 is TGTGCCAGCAGTCTGGACCAAACCTCCTACAATGAGCAGTTCTTC. It codes for CASSLDQTSYNEQFF. The chain joins TRBV6-2 or TRBV6-3 to TRBJ2-1; D unresolved. Trimming cost V 5 bases and J 0 bases, with 11 bases left between them. The CDR3 is 15 residues long. The germline V gene has CDR1 MNHEY and CDR2 SVGEGT.

This clonotype was recorded at least ten times. The chain has TRBV12-3 or TRBV12-4 and TRBJ2-7, with TRBD2 matching over 9 bases. The CDR3 is 15 amino acids. Germline trimming cut 3 bases from V and 7 bases from J; bases unmatched to any gene: 10. The CDR3 sequence is CASSLGAGGLSEQYF. CDR3 DNA sequence: TGTGCCAGCAGTTTGGGGGCGGGAGGGCTGAGTGAGCAGTACTTC.

This clonotype was picked up a small number of times. The rearrangement uses TRBV20-1 and TRBJ2-3; D not certain. The V end was cut by 1 base, the J end by 0 bases, with 5 bases between. In germline, CDR1 is DFQATT, CDR2 SNEGSKA (reference sequence). The CDR3 loop spans 13 amino acids. CDR3 DNA: TGCAGTGCTAGAGGAGTGAGCACAGATACGCAGTATTTT. This codes for CSARGVSTDTQYF.

The V and J genes are TRBV7-6 and TRBJ1-5; possible D gene TRBD1, 5 bases. The CDR3 spans 15 residues. Germline loops: CDR1 SGHVS, CDR2 FNYEAQ. V dropped 2 bases and J dropped 2 bases, with 10 bases sitting between them. The CDR3 here is CASSLRGGGNQPQHF. The CDR3 DNA follows: TGTGCCAGCAGCTTAAGGGGAGGCGGCAATCAGCCCCAGCATTTT.

This clonotype has just a few counts. The V gene is TRBV2, the J gene TRBJ1-6; D remains unclear. Per the germline V gene, CDR1 is SNHLY and CDR2 is FYNNEI. The CDR3 has 15 residues. With 3 bases removed from V and 6 bases from J, the gap between germline ends came to 12 bases. The CDR3 region has the DNA TGTGCCAGCAGTGAGCCGACGGGGATTAATTCACCCCTCCACTTT. Its translation: CASSEPTGINSPLHF.

This clonotype was recorded a few times. The chain recombines TRBV2 with TRBJ1-4, with D tentatively TRBD1 (5 bases). This CDR3 region has 15 residues. CDR1 and CDR2 from the germline V gene are SNHLY and FYNNEI. The germline V and J ends were trimmed by 7 bases and 7 bases, with 19 bases remaining between them. The chain's CDR3 is CASNLKGSGSEKLFF. The CDR3 DNA sequence: TGTGCCAGCAATTTAAAGGGGAGCGGAAGTGAAAAACTGTTTTTT.

This clonotype was picked up many times. The rearrangement joins TRBV12-3 or TRBV12-4 to TRBJ2-5; 11 bases line up with TRBD2. The junction had 2 bases not matched to a gene; V was cut back by 4 bases and J by 1 base. This CDR3 spans 15 amino acids. Written as DNA, the CDR3 is TGTGCCAGCAGTTGGGGGACTAGCGGCCAAGAGACCCAGTACTTC. It yields the protein CASSWGTSGQETQYF.

This clonotype was observed a handful of times. The V call is TRBV5-5, the J call TRBJ2-1, with 13 bases lining up with TRBD2. The germline V gene has CDR1 SGHKS and CDR2 YYEKEE (reference sequence). The CDR3 loop spans 16 amino acids. V dropped 4 bases and J dropped 10; count of bases not matched to a gene: 11. Written as DNA, the CDR3 is TGTGCCAGCAGCCTGGACCCGGGACTAGCGGGATGGGAGCAGTTCTTC. Protein product: CASSLDPGLAGWEQFF.

The chain links TRBV7-7 to TRBJ2-1, with D perhaps matching TRBD2 (6 bases). Per the germline V gene, CDR1 is SSHAT and CDR2 is FNYEAQ (reference sequence). The germline V and J ends were trimmed by 5 bases and 6 bases, with 11 bases remaining between them. The CDR3 totals 13 residues. CDR3 sequence (DNA): TGTGCCAGCAGCCTGACTAGTCGCAATGAGCAGTTCTTC. Amino acid sequence: CASSLTSRNEQFF.

The chain combines TRBV3-1 with TRBJ2-7; tentatively, D is TRBD2 (5 bases). Germline lookup yields CDR1 LGHDT and CDR2 YNNKEL (reference sequence). V gave up 8 bases and J gave up 0 bases, with 11 bases separating them. CDR3 size: 13 residues. DNA for the CDR3: TGTGCCAGCGGGCAGGCGGGCTCCTACGAGCAGTACTTC. Protein: CASGQAGSYEQYF.